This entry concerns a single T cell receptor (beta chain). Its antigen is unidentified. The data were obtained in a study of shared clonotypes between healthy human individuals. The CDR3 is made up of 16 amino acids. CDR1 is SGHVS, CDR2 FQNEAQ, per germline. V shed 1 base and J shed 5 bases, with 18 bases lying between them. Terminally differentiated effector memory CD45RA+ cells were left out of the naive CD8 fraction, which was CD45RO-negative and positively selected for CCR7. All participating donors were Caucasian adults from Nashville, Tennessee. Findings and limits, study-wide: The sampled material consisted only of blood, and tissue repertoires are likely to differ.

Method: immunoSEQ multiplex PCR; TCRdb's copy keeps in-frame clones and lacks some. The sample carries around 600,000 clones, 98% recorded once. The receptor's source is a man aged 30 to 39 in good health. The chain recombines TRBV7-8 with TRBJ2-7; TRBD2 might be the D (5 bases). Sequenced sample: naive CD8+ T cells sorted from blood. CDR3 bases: TGTGCCAGCAGCTTAGACTTATGGAGGAGAGGCGACGAGCAGTACTTC. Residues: CASSLDLWRRGDEQYF.